This T cell receptor beta chain was observed in a study of control samples from healthy donors and cancer patients. The count of this clone is one. Produced via immunoSEQ multiplex PCR; TCRdb's table is partial and in-frame only. The sample lists 170,000 or so clones, nearly 90% occurring once. J lost 7 bases, V lost 2 bases, and 6 bases had no gene match. CDR1 and CDR2 (germline): MNHNS, SASEGT. This CDR3 spans 16 amino acids. The clonotype originates from a woman aged 45-65 years in good health. The chain couples TRBV6-1 to TRBJ2-1; TRBD2 matches 12 bases. The sample comprised blood. This CDR3 reads CASSEQDTSGGNEQFF. CDR3 sequence (DNA): TGTGCCAGCAGTGAACAGGACACTAGCGGGGGGAATGAGCAGTTCTTC.